Listed below are T cell receptor beta chains from one sample, sequenced in a study of T cell repertoires in cytomegalovirus infection. One entry per CDR3 protein results from TCRdb running MiXCR on the reads. The sample holds over 95,000 distinct CDR3 sequences, around 31% seen once. Their cognate antigens are unknown. Specimen: CD8+ T cells from cultured PBMCs, collected from culture after CMV antigen stimulation. The origin of the receptors is a human donor in good health (CMV status not recorded). Some clones in this sample may be carry-over from other donors' samples. CDR3s include the opening cysteine and the closing phenylalanine or tryptophan. Fields, in order: J gene, V gene, CDR3 protein.

>TRBJ2-2|TRBV5-5
CASSSGQGLTGELFF
>TRBJ2-1|TRBV27
CASGLGEDNEQFF
>TRBJ2-1|TRBV28
CASSLVLTVGGNEQFF
>TRBJ2-4|TRBV10-3
CAISESLGPIPPAKNIQYF
>TRBJ1-5|TRBV2
CASTEDRGSNQPQHF
>TRBJ2-7|TRBV29-1
CSGWTPSYEQYF
>TRBJ1-5|TRBV6-1
CATLIRGYSNQPQHF
>TRBJ2-1|TRBV10-3
CAISLGTSLYNEQFF
>TRBJ1-2|TRBV12-3/TRBV12-4
CASSVETYGYTF
>TRBJ1-2|TRBV7-6
CAISYGEGYGYTF
>TRBJ2-4|TRBV7-6
CASSRGPAAKNIQYF
>TRBJ1-1|TRBV2
CASSDPGNTEAFF